This T cell receptor (beta chain) was sequenced during a study of chemoradiotherapy in HPV16-positive cancers. Across the study: Candidate HPV-specific clones and shared TCR motifs came from two HPV16-positive patients.

Repertoires were generated with immunoSEQ multiplex PCR, while TCRdb's copy carries only in-frame clones and drops some. In the table there are about 24,000 clones, roughly 87% of which are singletons. V was trimmed by 10 bases and J by 0 bases, leaving 15 bases between them. The CDR3 loop spans 15 amino acids. CDR1 is LGHNT and CDR2 is FRNRAP in the germline V gene. Repertoires were sampled repeatedly during chemoradiotherapy. Study-level results: The functional HPV-specific definition rests on just a couple of HPV16-positive patients. Candidate HPV-specific clones and E7-related TCR motifs grew in tumor during treatment.

Concerning this clone: Its target is unknown.

The clonotype originates from a human donor with HPV-associated anogenital cancer. The sequenced sample was blood, obtained from a patient who underwent chemoradiotherapy. This chain joins TRBV12-5 and TRBJ1-4, with D possibly being TRBD1 (5 bases). CDR3 nucleotide sequence: TGTGCTACAAGAGGCGGGGCCGCAACTAATGAAAAACTGTTTTTT. Translation: CATRGGAATNEKLFF.